Below, 20 T cell receptor beta chains from the same sample are listed, as sequenced in a study of identical twins. TCRdb ran MiXCR on the 5' RACE reads and lists one entry per CDR3 protein. Found here are 690,000 or so distinct CDR3 sequences, 8.6% of them singletons; the top ten hold around 0.98%. Separately, the same data were catalogued under a study of yellow fever vaccine responses in identical twins.

The material sequenced was PBMCs. The receptor source for this set is a woman younger than 35 in good health.

The genes are TRBV6-5 and TRBJ2-5; D might be TRBD1 (6 bases). The V gene lost 2 bases and the J gene lost 8 bases, with 12 bases spanning the gap. The germline V gene encodes CDR1 MNHEY and CDR2 SVGAGI. The CDR3 has 13 amino acids. CDR3 in DNA: TGTGCCAGCAGTTACGTGGGGGCCGATACCCAGTACTTC. Protein: CASSYVGADTQYF.

This clonotype was counted between two and nine times. This rearrangement joins TRBV10-3 to TRBJ2-2; 8 positions agree with TRBD1. After removal of 0 bases from V and 4 bases from J, the junction contained 7 bases not matched to a gene. The CDR3 sequence is 17 residues long. Germline-derived CDR1 and CDR2 are ENHRY and SYGVKD. The DNA of the CDR3 is TGTGCCATCAGTGAGTCGGTAGGACAGGGTGGCACCGGGGAGCTGTTTTTT. Encoded protein: CAISESVGQGGTGELFF.

This clonotype was seen ten or more times. The chain recombines TRBV6-5 with TRBJ1-1; TRBD1 matches at 8 bases. The CDR3 runs to 13 residues. The J segment lost 3 bases and the V segment lost 4 bases, leaving 1 base of the junction unmatched. Germline CDR1 and CDR2: MNHEY and SVGAGI. DNA of the CDR3: TGTGCCAGCAGTTGGACAGGGTACACTGAAGCTTTCTTT. Encoded protein: CASSWTGYTEAFF.

The chain uses TRBV15 and TRBJ2-5, with TRBD1 matching 9 bases. Germline trimming cut 8 bases from V and 5 bases from J; bases unmatched to any gene: 15. This CDR3 region has 16 residues. The germline V gene encodes CDR1 LNHNV and CDR2 YYDKDF (reference sequence). CDR3 nucleotides: TGTGCCACCTCAAACATCGTCGGGACAGGGTTGGAGACCCAGTACTTC. Residues: CATSNIVGTGLETQYF.

The gene calls are TRBV20-1 and TRBJ2-7; D assignment may be TRBD1 or TRBD2 (5 bases each). With 6 bases removed from V and 3 bases from J, the gap between germline ends came to 21 bases. CDR3 size: 15 residues. CDR1 DFQATT and CDR2 SNEGSKA come from the germline V gene (reference sequence). The CDR3 region has the DNA TGCAGTGCATTCCCCCTCCGGGGACGGGACTACGAGCAGTACTTC. It yields the protein CSAFPLRGRDYEQYF.

This clonotype has just a few counts. The chain carries TRBV6-2 or TRBV6-3 and TRBJ2-7; no clear D gene. The germline gives CDR1 MNHEY, CDR2 SVGEGT. Between the trimmed V and J ends, which lost 6 bases and 1 base, there was a span of 7 bases. The CDR3 totals 12 residues. The CDR3 DNA sequence: TGTGCCAGCAGCAAGCTGTCCTACGAGCAGTACTTC. Protein product: CASSKLSYEQYF.

This clonotype was counted many times. The chain recombines TRBV29-1 with TRBJ2-7; 8 bases are shared with TRBD1. Germline V gives CDR1 SQVTM, CDR2 ANQGSEA. The CDR3 is made up of 14 amino acids. With 0 bases clipped from V and 4 bases from J, the junction kept 5 bases outside the gene matches. CDR3 amino acids: CSVEDPRGRYEQYF. The DNA for the CDR3 is TGCAGCGTTGAAGATCCCAGGGGGCGGTACGAGCAGTACTTC.

This clonotype was counted a few times. The J gene is TRBJ2-3, the V gene TRBV7-6; no definite D call. The CDR3 length is 14 residues. V was pared by 1 base and J by 6 bases, with 11 bases between. Germline V gene lookup returns CDR1 SGHVS and CDR2 FNYEAQ. Here the CDR3 DNA reads TGTGCCAGCAGCTTAGTCTTGGGTCAGGATACGCAGTATTTT. This codes for CASSLVLGQDTQYF.

This clonotype has at least ten counts. This chain connects TRBV28 to TRBJ2-3, with D possibly being TRBD1 (6 bases). The CDR3 is 15 residues long. CDR1 is MDHEN, CDR2 SYDVKM, per germline. The V end lost 1 base, the J end lost 4 bases, and 12 bases lay between the germline ends. CDR3 DNA sequence: TGTGCCAGCAGTTTATTAGGCAGGGGCGCAGATACGCAGTATTTT. Translating gives CASSLLGRGADTQYF.

This clonotype was seen more than once but under ten times. The chain uses TRBV7-9 and TRBJ2-1; D call uncertain. The CDR3 covers 15 residues. V was cut by 0 bases and J by 2 bases, with 8 bases left in between. Germline assignment: CDR1 SEHNR and CDR2 FQNEAQ (reference sequence). CDR3 protein: CASSLAGDPYNEQFF. The CDR3, as DNA: TGTGCCAGCAGCTTAGCAGGAGACCCCTACAATGAGCAGTTCTTC.

The rearrangement joins TRBV4-3 to TRBJ2-5; TRBD2 agrees at 7 bases. The length of the CDR3 is 18 residues. Trimming at V came to 0 bases and at J to 5 bases, leaving 15 bases not matched to a gene. Germline-derived CDR1 and CDR2 are LGHNA and YSLEER. CDR3 bases: TGCGCCAGCAGCCAAGATGCTTCCGCAGCGGGGCGAGGGGAGACCCAGTACTTC. Protein sequence: CASSQDASAAGRGETQYF.

V is TRBV7-9 and J is TRBJ2-3, with TRBD2 identical over 10 bases. Germline loops: CDR1 SEHNR, CDR2 FQNEAQ (reference sequence). V lost 5 bases to trimming and J lost 5 bases; unmatched junction nucleotides: 4. The CDR3 is 14 amino acids. The CDR3 region is CASSARTSGDTQYF. CDR3 nucleotide sequence: TGTGCCAGCAGCGCCCGGACTAGCGGAGATACGCAGTATTTT.

J is TRBJ2-6 and V is TRBV5-4; D perhaps matches TRBD1 (6 bases). The CDR3 covers 18 residues. V shed 0 bases and J shed 0 bases, with 13 bases lying between them. The V gene's germline CDR1 is SGHNT and CDR2 YYREEE (reference sequence). CDR3: CASSLAGHSSSGANVLTF. Here the CDR3 DNA reads TGTGCCAGCAGCTTGGCGGGACACTCAAGCTCTGGGGCCAACGTCCTGACTTTC.

The V gene is TRBV4-1, the J gene TRBJ1-5, with D hard to call. The CDR3 is made up of 15 amino acids. Germline V gene data show CDR1 as MGHRA and CDR2 as YSYEKL. With 3 bases removed from V and 6 bases from J, the gap between germline ends came to 15 bases. The CDR3 loop reads CASSHDDGRGQPQHF. The CDR3 DNA follows: TGCGCCAGCAGCCACGATGACGGTCGCGGTCAGCCCCAGCATTTT.

This clonotype appeared many times. V usage is TRBV12-3 or TRBV12-4 and J usage is TRBJ2-7; TRBD2 might be the D (5 bases). This CDR3 contains 13 residues. With 6 bases removed from V and 4 bases from J, the gap between germline ends came to 13 bases. The CDR3: CASRTDYSYEQYF. The CDR3 nucleotides read TGTGCCAGCAGGACCGACTACTCTTACGAGCAGTACTTC.

This clonotype showed up just a few times. V and J are TRBV11-2 and TRBJ2-5; D remains ambiguous. The germline V gene encodes CDR1 SGHAT and CDR2 FQNNGV. CDR3 size: 15 residues. V lost 7 bases to trimming and J lost 4 bases, with 19 bases between them. CDR3 nucleotides: TGTGCCAGCACCCCTGAAGCTAGAGTGTTAGAGACCCAGTACTTC. Protein product: CASTPEARVLETQYF.

The CDR3 is CATMASGVENIQYF. In nucleotides, the CDR3 is TGTGCCACGATGGCGTCAGGGGTGGAAAACATTCAGTACTTC. The chain joins TRBV11-2 to TRBJ2-4, with a possible D match to TRBD1 (6 bases). Germline CDR1 reads SGHAT; CDR2 reads FQNNGV. The ends were cut back, 10 bases at V and 5 bases at J, with 18 bases in the middle. The length of the CDR3 is 14 residues. The full variable domain, with the rest looked up from reference TRBV11-2 and TRBJ2-4, is EAGVAQSPRYKIIEKRQSVAFWCNPISGHATLYWYQQILGQGPKLLIQFQNNGVVDDSQLPKDRFSAERLKGVDSTLKIQPAKLEDSAVYLCATMASGVENIQYFGAGTRLSVL.

This clonotype was detected only a few times. This sequence joins TRBV5-1 and TRBJ1-1; TRBD1 agrees at 8 bases. V shed 4 bases, J shed 0 bases, and the junction held 11 bases outside the gene matches. The CDR3 covers 17 residues. Germline CDR1 is SGHRS and CDR2 is YFSETQ. Here the CDR3 DNA reads TGCGCCAGCAGCCAAACCGGGACAGGTTTAATGAACACTGAAGCTTTCTTT. This codes for CASSQTGTGLMNTEAFF. Together with reference TRBV5-1 and TRBJ1-1, the CDR3 gives the full variable domain: KAGVTQTPRYLIKTRGQQVTLSCSPISGHRSVSWYQQTPGQGLQFLFEYFSETQRNKGNFPGRFSGRQFSNSRSEMNVSTLELGDSALYLCASSQTGTGLMNTEAFFGQGTRLTVV.

The chain carries TRBV2 and TRBJ2-3; a weak D match, TRBD2 (5 bases). This CDR3 comprises 17 residues. Germline V CDR1 and CDR2: SNHLY, FYNNEI. Between the trimmed V and J ends, which lost 1 base and 6 bases, there was a span of 20 bases. The CDR3 here is CASSEGPTAEAKDTQYF. The CDR3 coding sequence is TGTGCCAGCAGTGAAGGCCCCACAGCGGAAGCTAAGGATACGCAGTATTTT.

This clonotype was picked up a small number of times. This rearrangement joins TRBV10-3 to TRBJ2-1, with 13 bases matching TRBD2. Losses at the gene ends were 2 bases for V and 9 bases for J; bases not matched to a gene: 7. The CDR3 spans 16 residues. Germline CDR1 ENHRY, CDR2 SYGVKD. CDR3 amino acids: CAISEDTSGGALEQFF. CDR3 DNA: TGTGCCATCAGTGAGGACACTAGCGGGGGGGCCCTTGAGCAGTTCTTC.